The next 9 T cell receptor beta chains were all read from a single sample in a study of kidney transplant recipient with SARS-CoV-2 infection. TCRdb analysed the reads with MiXCR anew, one entry per CDR3 protein. The repertoire consists of some 220,000 distinct CDR3 sequences, with more than 25% occurring once and the leading ten covering roughly 7.3%. The sequenced sample was a blood sample, obtained at baseline and on day 111 from a kidney transplant recipient. These receptors were collected from a male patient aged 30 to 39 who had COVID-19 and was a kidney transplant recipient. The graft donor may account for some of the T cells.

As for this clonotype: A much bigger clone sits one base away, suggesting this may be a read error. V gene TRBV6-1 combines with J gene TRBJ1-2; unclear D gene. Per germline, CDR1 MNHNS and CDR2 SASEGT. The CDR3 has 17 residues. CDR3 in amino acids: CAGSVHASMRKTYGYTF. The CDR3 DNA follows: TGTGCCGGCAGTGTGCACGCCTCTATGCGAAAGACCTATGGCTACACCTTC.

Ten or more counts support this clonotype. V usage is TRBV5-1 and J usage is TRBJ1-2; possibly TRBD1 for D (5 bases). Germline V gene sequence: CDR1 SGHRS, CDR2 YFSETQ. V shed 1 base and J shed 6 bases, with 16 bases lying between them. This CDR3 has 15 amino acids. CDR3 bases: TGCGCCAGCAGCTTGACGGGGCAGTTAAATAATGGCTACACCTTC. This codes for CASSLTGQLNNGYTF.

The chain uses TRBV3-1 and TRBJ1-1; unclear D gene. Germline V gene sequence: CDR1 LGHDT, CDR2 YNNKEL (reference sequence). V lost 5 bases to trimming and J lost 6 bases, with 25 bases between them. The CDR3 has 17 amino acids. The CDR3 loop is CASSNVYPISIRAEAFF. For the CDR3, the DNA is TGTGCCAGCAGCAATGTCTATCCCATTTCAATTCGCGCTGAAGCTTTCTTT.

This clonotype was seen ten or more times. V is TRBV5-6 and J is TRBJ1-5; D gene ambiguous. Germline V CDR1 and CDR2: SGHDT, YYEEEE. The CDR3 loop spans 15 amino acids. With 4 bases removed from V and 2 bases from J, the gap between germline ends came to 13 bases. CDR3 coding DNA: TGTGCCAGCAGCGGATACGACACACGCAATCAGCCCCAGCATTTT. Amino acid sequence: CASSGYDTRNQPQHF.

Many counts were recorded for this clonotype. The rearrangement joins TRBV20-1 to TRBJ2-5; no firm D call. In germline, CDR1 is DFQATT, CDR2 SNEGSKA (reference sequence). CDR3 length: 12 residues. Trimming removed 6 bases at V and 5 bases at J, with 13 bases between. The CDR3 DNA reads TGCAGTGCCAGTCGCTCAGCCGAGACCCAGTACTTC. Translated, it gives CSASRSAETQYF.

This clonotype has a handful of counts. This chain uses TRBV29-1 with TRBJ2-5; TRBD1 agrees at 7 bases. The CDR3 has 14 amino acids. In germline, CDR1 is SQVTM, CDR2 ANQGSEA. The V gene end was trimmed by 7 bases and the J gene end by 4 bases; junction bases not matched to a gene: 12. The CDR3 sequence: CSATPAGGIETQYF. As DNA, the CDR3 is TGCAGCGCTACCCCCGCAGGGGGAATAGAGACCCAGTACTTC. The full variable domain, completed using reference TRBV29-1 and TRBJ2-5, is SAVISQKPSRDICQRGTSLTIQCQVDSQVTMMFWYRQQPGQSLTLIATANQGSEATYESGFVIDKFPISRPNLTFSTLTVSNMSPEDSSIYLCSATPAGGIETQYFGPGTRLLVL.

This clonotype was observed many times. V usage is TRBV5-1 and J usage is TRBJ1-4, with a tentative D call TRBD1 (5 bases). With 3 bases removed from V and 0 bases from J, the gap between germline ends came to 12 bases. This CDR3 spans 16 amino acids. In germline, CDR1 is SGHRS, CDR2 YFSETQ. CDR3 nucleotide sequence: TGCGCCAGCAGCTACTCCGGGGCAGCAACTAATGAAAAACTGTTTTTT. Its translation is CASSYSGAATNEKLFF.

Of note for this clonotype: Since a much larger clone is just one base distant, this may be a read error. The gene calls are TRBV6-5 and TRBJ2-3; tentatively, D is TRBD1 or TRBD2 (5 bases each). The J call may be faulty, since TRBJ2-5 better matches the DNA end. The CDR3 length is 15 residues. Germline V gene sequence: CDR1 MNHEY, CDR2 SVGAGI. The CDR3 here is CASSPPPGSRGTQYF. DNA of the CDR3: TGTGCCAGCAGTCCCCCGCCAGGGTCGAGGGGGACCCAGTACTTC.

A remark on this clonotype: Possible read error: a much larger clone is one base away. V gene TRBV7-3 combines with J gene TRBJ2-7, with TRBD2 identical over 8 bases. V dropped 5 bases and J dropped 3; count of bases not matched to a gene: 6. The CDR3 has 14 amino acids. Germline CDR1 SGHTA, CDR2 FQGTGA. As DNA, the CDR3 is TGTGCCAGCAGCCAAAGCGGGAGTATCTACGAGCAGTACTTC. As protein: CASSQSGSIYEQYF. The full variable domain, with the rest looked up from reference TRBV7-3 and TRBJ2-7, is GAGVSQTPSNKVTEKGKYVELRCDPISGHTALYWYRQSLGQGPEFLIYFQGTGAADDSGLPNDRFFAVRPEGSVSTLKIQRTERGDSAVYLCASSQSGSIYEQYFGPGTRLTVT.